Here is one TCR beta chain with its context. Antigen: not known. The CDR3 length is 13 residues. Germline V gene data show CDR1 as SGHNT and CDR2 as YYREEE (reference sequence). V lost 4 bases and J lost 8, with 12 bases in between. The protocol was immunoSEQ multiplex PCR, while the TCRdb copy is restricted to in-frame clones and leaves out a portion. The table lists around 120,000 clones, 67% of them singletons, with approximately 23% in the top ten. Participating donors were healthy, HIV-negative adults free of recent acute infections or vaccinations. The data are from a study of shared clonotypes between healthy human individuals. Study-level background: Those who served as donors were a couple of women and a few men between the ages of 18 and 49. Regarding the study as a whole: Richness estimates generally favored naive over memory subsets. Genetic and exposure-history diversity was limited by the small donor number.

The sample consisted of memory CD8+ T cells sorted from blood. Subset meaning: CD45RO+ cells pooled with CCR7-negative TemRA cells. The clonotype comes from a woman under 40 in good health. This chain links TRBV5-4 with TRBJ2-2, with D hard to call. Here the CDR3 reads CASSLTLGGELFF. CDR3 bases: TGTGCCAGCAGCCTAACCTTGGGGGGGGAGCTGTTTTTT.